These 29 T cell receptor beta chains originate from one sample sequenced in a study of blood T cells in healthy people across ages. A J-beta primer mix and a sample-barcoded 5' primer were used in a second PCR of roughly 6 to 11 cycles. TCRdb redid the calling of the 5' RACE reads with MiXCR, one entry per CDR3 protein. The sample shows fewer than 1,000,000 distinct CDR3 sequences, under 55% of them seen only once. Source material: blood. The receptor set was obtained from a man between 60 and 75 years old in good health.

This clonotype turned up a few times. The chain couples TRBV7-9 to TRBJ2-3; no definite D call. Trimming shortened V by 5 bases and J by 7 bases, and 10 bases separated the two germline ends. The V gene's germline CDR1 is SEHNR and CDR2 FQNEAQ (reference sequence). The CDR3 is 12 amino acids. The CDR3 protein is CASSPPYHTQYF. For the CDR3, the DNA is TGTGCCAGCAGCCCCCCCTACCATACGCAGTATTTT.

The gene calls are TRBV25-1 and TRBJ1-2, with a possible D match to TRBD1 (5 bases). V gave up 6 bases and J gave up 8 bases, with 13 bases separating them. Germline assignment: CDR1 MGHDK and CDR2 SYGVNS. This CDR3 is built from 12 residues. In nucleotides, the CDR3 is TGTGCCAGCAGCTCCCCCGGGGGGGGCTACACCTTC. Amino acid sequence: CASSSPGGGYTF.

To note about this clonotype: The junction departs from the called germline gene at one end, perhaps through a read error. The chain couples TRBV10-2 to TRBJ2-5, with 9 bases identical to TRBD2. CDR1 WSHSY and CDR2 SAAADI come from the germline V gene. The CDR3 contains 15 residues. The CDR3 DNA sequence: TGCGCCGGCAGTCTAGCGGGGAGTACCCAAGAGACCCAGTACTTC. Its protein is CAGSLAGSTQETQYF.

This clonotype was observed a single time. The chain is built from TRBV2 and TRBJ2-5; perhaps TRBD2 as D (5 bases). CDR1 is SNHLY, CDR2 FYNNEI, per germline. V lost 7 bases to trimming and J lost 0 bases, with 12 bases between them. The CDR3 runs to 14 residues. The CDR3 is CASKGRGYQETQYF. Written as DNA, the CDR3 is TGTGCCAGCAAGGGTAGAGGGTACCAAGAGACCCAGTACTTC.

V is TRBV12-3 or TRBV12-4 and J is TRBJ1-2, with D tentatively TRBD1 (5 bases). V shed 4 bases and J shed 4 bases, with 13 bases lying between them. CDR3 size: 14 residues. CDR3 coding DNA: TGTGCCAGCAGTTCGGCAGGAGGGGCCTATGGCTACACCTTC. This translates into CASSSAGGAYGYTF.

The sample holds many counts of this clonotype. The chain has TRBV29-1 and TRBJ2-3, with unresolved D. V was cut by 0 bases and J by 1 base, with 2 bases left in between. CDR1 is SQVTM and CDR2 is ANQGSEA in the germline V gene. The CDR3 totals 12 residues. CDR3: CSVEDGTDTQYF. CDR3 bases: TGCAGCGTTGAAGATGGCACAGATACGCAGTATTTT.

V usage is TRBV5-5 and J usage is TRBJ2-1; D is unclear. V lost 0 bases, J lost 2 bases, and 12 bases lay in between. CDR1 and CDR2 (germline): SGHKS, YYEKEE (reference sequence). There are 16 residues in the CDR3. The CDR3 spells CASSLAMGFTYNEQFF. The CDR3 nucleotides are TGTGCCAGCAGCTTGGCTATGGGTTTCACCTACAATGAGCAGTTCTTC.

The V gene is TRBV5-5, the J gene TRBJ1-2; TRBD1 is a possible D gene (6 bases). From germline, CDR1 is SGHKS and CDR2 YYEKEE (reference sequence). Trimming took off 2 bases at V and 7 bases at J, with 21 bases between the two ends. The CDR3 extends over 16 amino acids. The CDR3 reads CASSFGSGAGTSGYTF. CDR3 nucleotide sequence: TGTGCCAGCAGCTTTGGGTCGGGGGCCGGGACGTCTGGCTACACCTTC.

The chain carries TRBV3-1 and TRBJ1-4; 9 nucleotides align to TRBD1. CDR1 and CDR2 from the germline V gene are LGHDT and YNNKEL (reference sequence). V was pared by 6 bases and J by 15 bases, with 5 bases of the junction left unmatched. This CDR3 contains 11 residues. CDR3 in amino acids: CASRYGQGLFF. CDR3 bases: TGTGCCAGCAGATACGGACAGGGGTTGTTTTTT.

This chain joins TRBV7-2 and TRBJ1-5; 8 bases line up with TRBD1. V lost 5 bases, J lost 7 bases, and 7 bases stayed unmatched. Germline V CDR1 and CDR2: SGHTA, FQGNSA. The CDR3 runs to 14 residues. The CDR3 region is CASSPGGAEQPQHF. The DNA of the CDR3 is TGTGCCAGCAGCCCAGGGGGCGCGGAGCAGCCCCAGCATTTT.

This clonotype was recorded a few times. The chain links TRBV27 to TRBJ2-1; D ambiguous. The CDR3 contains 14 residues. The germline V gene encodes CDR1 MNHEY and CDR2 SMNVEV (reference sequence). Trimming pared 6 bases from V and 7 bases from J, leaving 16 bases between. The chain's CDR3 is CASSFTRFQNEQFF. The DNA for the CDR3 is TGTGCCAGCAGCTTTACGCGGTTTCAGAATGAGCAGTTCTTC.

The CDR3 sequence is CASSYGTVSSPLHF. The CDR3 DNA sequence: TGTGCCAGCAGTTACGGGACAGTCTCTTCACCCCTCCACTTT. The chain carries TRBV6-5 and TRBJ1-6; 7 nucleotides match TRBD1. The CDR3 sequence is 14 residues long. The germline CDR1 and CDR2 sequences are MNHEY and SVGAGI. Germline trimming cut 2 bases from V and 9 bases from J; bases unmatched to any gene: 4.

The V gene is TRBV5-1, the J gene TRBJ2-7; D may match TRBD1 or TRBD2 (5 bases each). The CDR3 totals 19 residues. Germline assignment: CDR1 SGHRS and CDR2 YFSETQ. The germline V and J ends were trimmed by 5 bases and 3 bases, with 30 bases remaining between them. The CDR3 loop is CASRLTGARIGSTNYEQYF. The CDR3 DNA follows: TGCGCCAGCAGATTGACCGGGGCCAGGATAGGTAGCACCAACTACGAGCAGTACTTC.

V and J are TRBV6-2 or TRBV6-3 and TRBJ2-7, with TRBD2 as a possible D gene (6 bases). The CDR3 sequence is 14 residues long. From germline, CDR1 is MNHEY and CDR2 SVGEGT. Trimming shortened V by 10 bases and J by 5 bases, and 21 bases separated the two germline ends. The CDR3 loop is CATLRWGLRDEQYF. CDR3 nucleotide sequence: TGTGCCACTCTCCGATGGGGACTCCGGGACGAGCAGTACTTC.

This clonotype was detected only a few times. Since a much larger clone is just one base distant, this may be a read error. The chain has TRBV20-1 and TRBJ1-1; 7 nucleotides align to TRBD1. The CDR3 consists of 16 residues. Germline values: CDR1 DFQATT, CDR2 SNEGSKA (reference sequence). This chain's CDR3 is CSASSGTATMNAEAFF. In DNA, the CDR3 is TGCAGTGCTAGTAGCGGGACAGCCACCATGAACGCTGAAGCTTTCTTT.

This clonotype was detected only once. The V gene is TRBV27, the J gene TRBJ1-5; D may be TRBD1 (6 bases). Germline CDR1 reads MNHEY; CDR2 reads SMNVEV (reference sequence). The CDR3 length is 15 residues. Trimming took off 6 bases at V and 0 bases at J, with 12 bases between the two ends. In DNA form, the CDR3 reads TGTGCCAGCAGCCAGGGGAGGTATAGCAATCAGCCCCAGCATTTT. Protein sequence: CASSQGRYSNQPQHF.

This clonotype was seen a single time. The J gene is TRBJ2-3, the V gene TRBV24-1; 14 bases map to TRBD2. The J segment lost 5 bases and the V segment lost 3 bases, leaving 9 bases of the junction unmatched. The germline gives CDR1 KGHDR, CDR2 SFDVKD. The CDR3 length is 18 residues. The CDR3 DNA reads as TGTGCCACCAGTGATACCGGGACTAGCGGGGGCGTGGGAGATACGCAGTATTTT. Protein: CATSDTGTSGGVGDTQYF.

The V gene is TRBV5-1, the J gene TRBJ2-3; TRBD2 matches at 10 bases. This CDR3 contains 16 residues. V was pared by 7 bases and J by 5 bases, with 13 bases of the junction left unmatched. Germline V gene sequence: CDR1 SGHRS, CDR2 YFSETQ. CDR3 sequence (DNA): TGCGCCAGCCTTCAAATAGCGGGGGGCGCCCTAGATACGCAGTATTTT. Translated: CASLQIAGGALDTQYF. Complete variable domain (other parts from reference TRBV5-1 and TRBJ2-3): KAGVTQTPRYLIKTRGQQVTLSCSPISGHRSVSWYQQTPGQGLQFLFEYFSETQRNKGNFPGRFSGRQFSNSRSEMNVSTLELGDSALYLCASLQIAGGALDTQYFGPGTRLTVL.

There are a few counts of this clonotype. The rearrangement links TRBV4-3 to TRBJ2-7, with a weak D call TRBD2 (5 bases). The J call may be mistaken, given a closer DNA end match to TRBJ2-5. The CDR3 extends over 15 amino acids. CDR1 is LGHNA and CDR2 is YSLEER in the germline V gene. The CDR3 DNA is TGCGCCAGCAGCCAAGATCGGGGTTCACTGGAGACCCAGTACTTC. This translates into CASSQDRGSLETQYF.

This clonotype was counted once. The chain is built from TRBV28 and TRBJ1-4; tentatively, D is TRBD1 (6 bases). Trimming pared 8 bases from V and 8 bases from J, leaving 21 bases between. Germline lookup yields CDR1 MDHEN and CDR2 SYDVKM. The CDR3 has 15 amino acids. In nucleotides, the CDR3 is TGTGCCAGCCGGCCGGGTGGCAGGGGCTCGGAAAAACTGTTTTTT. As protein: CASRPGGRGSEKLFF.

The chain couples TRBV30 to TRBJ2-7; 7 bases agree with TRBD1. This CDR3 is built from 14 residues. CDR1 GTSNPN and CDR2 SVGIG come from the germline V gene (reference sequence). The ends lost 5 bases at V and 2 bases at J; junction bases unmatched: 9. CDR3 protein: CAWGGQLGPYEQYF. In DNA, the CDR3 is TGTGCCTGGGGGGGACAGCTAGGACCCTACGAGCAGTACTTC.

The chain carries TRBV6-6 and TRBJ1-5; tentatively, D is TRBD1 (5 bases). The CDR3 is 14 amino acids. Germline CDR1 is MNHNY and CDR2 is SVGAGI (reference sequence). The V and J ends lost 4 bases and 6 bases respectively, with 13 bases between them. The CDR3 nucleotides read TGTGCCAGCAGTTCAGAAGGGGTGGGTCAGCCCCAGCATTTT. This translates into CASSSEGVGQPQHF.

The genes are TRBV21-1 and TRBJ1-1. TRBV21-1 is designated a pseudogene. CDR3 length equals 8 residues. CDR3 nucleotides: TGTGCCAGCAATCGAGCTTTCTTT. Residues: CASNRAFF.

This clonotype was counted between two and nine times. The chain couples TRBV20-1 to TRBJ2-6; D might be TRBD1 or TRBD2, each matching 6 bases. Germline values: CDR1 DFQATT, CDR2 SNEGSKA (reference sequence). This CDR3 region has 15 residues. Trimming took 4 bases from V and 2 from J, leaving 12 bases between them. In DNA form, the CDR3 reads TGCAGTGCTAAAAAGAGGGGGGCTGGGGCCAACGTCCTGACTTTC. Protein product: CSAKKRGAGANVLTF.

The chain recombines TRBV7-2 with TRBJ1-1; a weak D match, TRBD1 (5 bases). Germline lookup yields CDR1 SGHTA and CDR2 FQGNSA. Trimming stripped 5 bases from V and 2 bases from J, with 15 bases between. The CDR3 contains 15 residues. The CDR3: CASSPPGPRNTEAFF. CDR3 bases: TGTGCCAGCAGCCCACCGGGACCGCGTAACACTGAAGCTTTCTTT.

The V and J genes are TRBV20-1 and TRBJ2-5; D possibly corresponds to TRBD1 (6 bases). The J call may be faulty, since TRBJ2-7 better matches the DNA end. From germline, CDR1 is DFQATT and CDR2 SNEGSKA (reference sequence). The CDR3 length is 14 residues. The DNA for the CDR3 is TGCAGTGCTATAGGGCAGGGGAAGAGGGACGAGCAGTACTTC. Its protein is CSAIGQGKRDEQYF.

There are many counts of this clonotype. The chain uses TRBV29-1 and TRBJ2-1; D might be TRBD1 (6 bases). Germline V gene data show CDR1 as SQVTM and CDR2 as ANQGSEA. Deletions cut 8 bases from V and 8 bases from J, with 19 bases between. This CDR3 has 13 residues. Here the CDR3 DNA reads TGCAGCCATATAGGGGCAGGGGCTTATGAGCAGTTCTTC. Translating gives CSHIGAGAYEQFF.

This clonotype has more than one count but fewer than ten. This sequence joins TRBV25-1 and TRBJ2-7; TRBD1 matches 10 bases. CDR1 and CDR2 from the germline V gene are MGHDK and SYGVNS. Trimming removed 1 base from V and 5 bases from J; junction bases left unmatched: 2. This CDR3 is 14 amino acids long. The DNA for the CDR3 is TGTGCCAGCAGTGAATGGGACAGGGGCCACGAGCAGTACTTC. Encoded protein: CASSEWDRGHEQYF.

This clonotype occurred a few times. The rearrangement links TRBV29-1 to TRBJ2-1, with TRBD1 identical over 7 bases. The germline V gene encodes CDR1 SQVTM and CDR2 ANQGSEA. The trim removed 5 bases at V and 1 base at J, leaving 8 bases unmatched. There are 15 residues in the CDR3. The CDR3 here is CSVSTGYSSYNEQFF. CDR3 DNA sequence: TGCAGCGTTTCGACAGGGTATTCATCCTACAATGAGCAGTTCTTC.